Listed below are T cell receptor beta chains from one sample, sequenced in a study of identifying expanded T cells in peripheral blood. Sequencing used immunoSEQ multiplex PCR; TCRdb keeps in-frame clones, though not all of them. The sample lists about 53,000 clones, about 83% seen once, with under 20% in the top ten. Sequenced material: blood. Source of these receptors: a person aged 18 to 75 in good health. CDR3s leave out the opening cysteine and the closing phenylalanine or tryptophan. The D gene is left open where the match is weak.

>TRBV6-1|TRBJ2-1|13|.
ASTRTTGRYNEQF
>TRBV11-3|TRBJ2-1|11|.
ASSSIGGSEQF
>TRBV5-4|TRBJ1-1|11|.
ASSLSLNTEAF
>TRBV11-3|TRBJ2-1|12|.
ASRESSSYNEQF
>TRBV30|TRBJ2-5|12|.
AWSFDLTQETQY
>TRBV2|TRBJ1-2|12|TRBD1
ASRNPGQGERYT
>TRBV2|TRBJ2-1|11|.
ASKVGGANEQF
>TRBV29-1|TRBJ2-1|8|.
SVGGIEQF
>TRBV15|TRBJ2-7|16|TRBD1
ATSRGMGQTIALREQY
>TRBV11-3|TRBJ2-1|15|TRBD2
ASSLGGTSGASNEQF
>TRBV4-1|TRBJ1-1|16|TRBD1
ASSQDPSMTGRGTEAF
>TRBV5-6|TRBJ1-6|13|.
ASSLAGNYNSPLH
>TRBV5-1|TRBJ2-7|14|TRBD2
ASSLVAGEGNHEQY
>TRBV7-8|TRBJ2-1|10|TRBD1
ASSSGGDEQF
>TRBV2|TRBJ2-1|11|TRBD2
ACLAGSYNEQF
>TRBV10-3|TRBJ2-1|12|TRBD1
AISTGTGDNEQF
>TRBV6-1|TRBJ1-3|11|.
ASRSNSGNTIY
>TRBV12-5|TRBJ1-2|18|TRBD1
ASGRGSDMVWTGINYGYT